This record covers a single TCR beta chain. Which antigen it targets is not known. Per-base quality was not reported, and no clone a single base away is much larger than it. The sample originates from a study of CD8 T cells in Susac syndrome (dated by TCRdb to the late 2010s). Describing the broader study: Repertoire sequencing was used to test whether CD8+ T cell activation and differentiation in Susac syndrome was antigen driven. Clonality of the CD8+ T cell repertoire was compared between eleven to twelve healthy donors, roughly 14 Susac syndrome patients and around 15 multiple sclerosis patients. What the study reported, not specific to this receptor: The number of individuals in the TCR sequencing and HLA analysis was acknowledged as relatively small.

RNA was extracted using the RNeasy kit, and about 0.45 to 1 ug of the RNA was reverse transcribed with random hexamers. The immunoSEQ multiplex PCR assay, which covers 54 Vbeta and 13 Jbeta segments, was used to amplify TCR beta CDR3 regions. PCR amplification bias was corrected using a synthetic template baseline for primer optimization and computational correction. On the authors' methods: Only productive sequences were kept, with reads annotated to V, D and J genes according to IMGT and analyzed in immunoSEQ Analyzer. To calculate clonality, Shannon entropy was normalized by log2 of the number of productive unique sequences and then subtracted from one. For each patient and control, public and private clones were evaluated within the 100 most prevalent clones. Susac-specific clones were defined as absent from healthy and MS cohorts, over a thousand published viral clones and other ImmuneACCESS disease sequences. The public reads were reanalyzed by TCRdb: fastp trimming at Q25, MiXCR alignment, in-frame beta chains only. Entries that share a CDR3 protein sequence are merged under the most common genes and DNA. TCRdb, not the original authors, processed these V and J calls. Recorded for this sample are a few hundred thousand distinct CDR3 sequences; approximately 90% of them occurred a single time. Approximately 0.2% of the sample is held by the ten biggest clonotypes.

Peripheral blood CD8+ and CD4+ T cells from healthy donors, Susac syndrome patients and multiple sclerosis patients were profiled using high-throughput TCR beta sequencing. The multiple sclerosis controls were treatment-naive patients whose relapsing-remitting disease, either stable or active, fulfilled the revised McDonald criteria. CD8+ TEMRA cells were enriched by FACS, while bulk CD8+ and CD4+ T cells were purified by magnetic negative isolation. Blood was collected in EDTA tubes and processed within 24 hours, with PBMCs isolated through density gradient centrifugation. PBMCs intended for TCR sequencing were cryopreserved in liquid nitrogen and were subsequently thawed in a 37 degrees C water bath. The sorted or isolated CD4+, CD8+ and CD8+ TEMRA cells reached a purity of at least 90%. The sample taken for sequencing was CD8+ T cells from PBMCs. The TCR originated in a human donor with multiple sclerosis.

The CDR3 amino acid sequence is: CASSQDREREGSDTQYF. The nucleotides read TGCGCCAGCAGCCAAGATCGGGAGCGGGAGGGCTCAGATACGCAGTATTTT. The V and J segments used are TRBV4-1 and TRBJ2-3; 10 bases in the junction line up with TRBD2. The CDR3, from cysteine to phenylalanine, totals 17 residues. Only CDR3 DNA is held: 51 bases, read in frame from base 1. The germline V gene gives CDR1 as MGHRA and CDR2 as YSYEKL. Germline trimming amounts to 0 bases on V and 4 bases on J, with 7 as the count of junction bases outside the gene matches.